This T cell receptor (beta chain) was captured in a study of post-analysis software for immune sequencing data. Turning to the study itself: The disease courses spanned relapsing-remitting, secondary progressive and progressive-relapsing forms of multiple sclerosis. The study, taken as a whole, reports: Significantly decreased normalized Chao1 diversity was recorded for multiple sclerosis patients relative to controls. Compared with controls, patients had more of about five TRBV segments, including TRBV5-6, TRBV5-1 and TRBV20-1.

Germline-derived CDR1 and CDR2 are SEHNR and FQNEAQ (reference sequence). V was trimmed by 6 bases and J by 7 bases, leaving 19 bases between them. This CDR3 has 14 residues. In the case of this clonotype: Its target is not known.

TCR beta cDNA libraries had unique molecular identifiers. Once about 0.95 to 10 million T cells were used, approximately 470,000 cDNA molecules resulted. One entry per CDR3 protein, called by TCRdb with MiXCR from the PCR reads. This sample carries some 690,000 distinct CDR3 sequences, just under 30% of them seen once, and the ten largest clones take around 0.56%. The chain links TRBV7-9 to TRBJ2-7; no clear D gene. The source is a girl aged 10 to 17 with multiple sclerosis. The sample taken for sequencing was blood. This CDR3 is CASRFGSGPVEQYF. In nucleotides, the CDR3 is TGTGCCAGCAGATTTGGTTCGGGCCCCGTGGAGCAGTACTTC.